Described below is a single T cell receptor beta chain sequence and its context. A read error may be the cause here, since a much bigger clone is one base away. Germline V gives CDR1 SEHNR, CDR2 FQNEAQ (reference sequence). This CDR3 contains 18 residues. The trim removed 6 bases at V and 0 bases at J, leaving 10 bases unmatched. MiXCR, applied by TCRdb to the 5' RACE reads, yields one record per CDR3 protein. The sample yields about 43,000 distinct CDR3 sequences, 22% seen once. Treg sorting used a CD4+CD25+CD127-/low gate. This receptor was taken from a female donor with breast cancer. V and J are TRBV7-9 and TRBJ2-6, with 8 bases that match TRBD1. The sequencing input was Tregs sorted from a lymph node. The CDR3 DNA reads as TGTGCCAGCAGGGGGATGACAGGGGTCCTCTCTGGGGCCAACGTCCTGACTTTC. It translates to CASRGMTGVLSGANVLTF.